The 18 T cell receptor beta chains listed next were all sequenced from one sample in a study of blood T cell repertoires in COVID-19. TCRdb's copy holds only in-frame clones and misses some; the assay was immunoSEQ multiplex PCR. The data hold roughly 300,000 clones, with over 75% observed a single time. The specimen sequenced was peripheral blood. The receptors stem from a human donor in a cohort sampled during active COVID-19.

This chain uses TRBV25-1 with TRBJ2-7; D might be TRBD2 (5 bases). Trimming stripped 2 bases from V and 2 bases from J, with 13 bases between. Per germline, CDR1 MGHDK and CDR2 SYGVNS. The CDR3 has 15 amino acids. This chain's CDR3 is CASSEPGAGAYEQYF. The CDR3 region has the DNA TGTGCCAGCAGTGAACCAGGTGCCGGGGCCTACGAGCAGTACTTC.

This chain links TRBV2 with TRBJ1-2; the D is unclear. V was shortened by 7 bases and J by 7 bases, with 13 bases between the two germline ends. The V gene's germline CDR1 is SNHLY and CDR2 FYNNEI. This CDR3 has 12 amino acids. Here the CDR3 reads CASKGGLSGYTF. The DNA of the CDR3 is TGTGCCAGCAAGGGAGGGCTGAGTGGCTACACCTTC.

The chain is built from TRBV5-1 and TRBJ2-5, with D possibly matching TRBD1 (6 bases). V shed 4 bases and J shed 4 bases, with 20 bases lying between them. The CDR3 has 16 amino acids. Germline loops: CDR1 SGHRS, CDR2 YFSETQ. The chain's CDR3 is CASSLWDTRGGETQYF. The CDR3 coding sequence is TGCGCCAGCAGCCTGTGGGACACCCGCGGAGGAGAGACCCAGTACTTC.

CDR3 DNA: TGCGCCAGCAGCCAAGAAGGGCTAGCGGGAGAAGACAATGAGCAGTTCTTC. Encoded protein: CASSQEGLAGEDNEQFF. The V and J genes are TRBV4-1 and TRBJ2-1; 10 bases match TRBD2. This CDR3 is built from 17 residues. The trim removed 0 bases at V and 5 bases at J, leaving 7 bases unmatched. The germline CDR1 and CDR2 sequences are MGHRA and YSYEKL.

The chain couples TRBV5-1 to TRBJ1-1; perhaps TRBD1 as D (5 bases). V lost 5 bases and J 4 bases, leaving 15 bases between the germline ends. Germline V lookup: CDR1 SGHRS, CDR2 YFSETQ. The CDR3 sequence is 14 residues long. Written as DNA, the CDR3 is TGCGCCAGCAGTAAGCTTGGGGGAGGCACTGAAGCTTTCTTT. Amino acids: CASSKLGGGTEAFF.

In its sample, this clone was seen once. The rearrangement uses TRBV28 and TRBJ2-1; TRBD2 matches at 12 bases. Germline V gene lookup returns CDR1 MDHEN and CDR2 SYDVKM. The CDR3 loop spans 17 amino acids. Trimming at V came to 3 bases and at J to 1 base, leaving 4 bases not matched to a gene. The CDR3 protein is CASSLRTSGISYNEQFF. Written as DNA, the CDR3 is TGTGCCAGCAGTTTGAGGACTAGCGGGATTTCCTACAATGAGCAGTTCTTC.

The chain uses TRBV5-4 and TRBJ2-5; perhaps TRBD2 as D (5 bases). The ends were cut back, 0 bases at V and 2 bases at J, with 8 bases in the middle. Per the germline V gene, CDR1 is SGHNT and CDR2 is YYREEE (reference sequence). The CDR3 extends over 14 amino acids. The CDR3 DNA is TGTGCCAGCAGCTTGGCCGGGGTACAAGAGACCCAGTACTTC. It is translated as CASSLAGVQETQYF.

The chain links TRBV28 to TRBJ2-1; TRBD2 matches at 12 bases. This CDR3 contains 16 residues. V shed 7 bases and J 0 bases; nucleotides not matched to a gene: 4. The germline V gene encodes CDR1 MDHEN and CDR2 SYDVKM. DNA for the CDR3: TGTGCCAGCACCCTAGCGGGAGGGAGCTCCTACAATGAGCAGTTCTTC. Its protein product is CASTLAGGSSYNEQFF.

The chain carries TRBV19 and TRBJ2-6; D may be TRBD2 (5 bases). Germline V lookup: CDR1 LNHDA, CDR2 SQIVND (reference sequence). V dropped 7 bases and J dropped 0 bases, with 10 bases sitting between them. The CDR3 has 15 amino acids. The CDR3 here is CASKLASSGANVLTF. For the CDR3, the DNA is TGTGCCAGTAAGTTAGCGAGCTCTGGGGCCAACGTCCTGACTTTC.

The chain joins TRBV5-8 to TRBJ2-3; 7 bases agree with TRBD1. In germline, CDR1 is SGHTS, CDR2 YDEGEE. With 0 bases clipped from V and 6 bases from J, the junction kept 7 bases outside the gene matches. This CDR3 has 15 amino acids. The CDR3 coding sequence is TGTGCCAGCAGCTTGGCCTTGACAGGGTGGGATACGCAGTATTTT. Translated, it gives CASSLALTGWDTQYF.

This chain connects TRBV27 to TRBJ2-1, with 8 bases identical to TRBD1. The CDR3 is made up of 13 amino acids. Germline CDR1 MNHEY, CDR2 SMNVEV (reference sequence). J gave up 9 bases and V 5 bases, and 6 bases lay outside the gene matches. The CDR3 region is CASSRVQGGEQFF. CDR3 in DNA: TGTGCCAGCAGTCGGGTACAGGGGGGTGAGCAGTTCTTC.

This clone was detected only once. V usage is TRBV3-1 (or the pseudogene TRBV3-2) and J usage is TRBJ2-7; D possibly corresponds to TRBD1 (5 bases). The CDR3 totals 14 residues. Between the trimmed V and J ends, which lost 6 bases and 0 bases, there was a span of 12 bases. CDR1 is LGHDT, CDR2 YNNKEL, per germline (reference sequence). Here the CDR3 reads CASRQSTGSYEQYF. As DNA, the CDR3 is TGTGCCAGCAGGCAGAGTACAGGCTCCTACGAGCAGTACTTC.

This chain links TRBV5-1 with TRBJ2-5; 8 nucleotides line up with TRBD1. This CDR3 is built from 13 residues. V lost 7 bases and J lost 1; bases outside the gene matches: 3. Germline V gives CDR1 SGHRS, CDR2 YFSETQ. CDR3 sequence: CASGTGGQETQYF. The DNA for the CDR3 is TGCGCCAGCGGGACAGGAGGCCAAGAGACCCAGTACTTC. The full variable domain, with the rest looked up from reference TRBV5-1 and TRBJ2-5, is KAGVTQTPRYLIKTRGQQVTLSCSPISGHRSVSWYQQTPGQGLQFLFEYFSETQRNKGNFPGRFSGRQFSNSRSEMNVSTLELGDSALYLCASGTGGQETQYFGPGTRLLVL.

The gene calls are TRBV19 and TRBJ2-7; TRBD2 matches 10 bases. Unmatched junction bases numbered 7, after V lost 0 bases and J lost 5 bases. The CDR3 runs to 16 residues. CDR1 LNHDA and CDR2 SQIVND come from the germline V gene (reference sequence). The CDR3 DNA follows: TGTGCCAGTAGTATAGAAGCGGGAGGGCCCGTGAACGAGCAGTACTTC. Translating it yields CASSIEAGGPVNEQYF.

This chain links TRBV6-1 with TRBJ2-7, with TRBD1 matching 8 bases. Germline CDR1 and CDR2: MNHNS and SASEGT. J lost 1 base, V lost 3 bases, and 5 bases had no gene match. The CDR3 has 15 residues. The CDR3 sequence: CASSEDRVYSYEQYF. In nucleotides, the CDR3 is TGTGCCAGCAGTGAGGACAGGGTTTATTCCTACGAGCAGTACTTC.

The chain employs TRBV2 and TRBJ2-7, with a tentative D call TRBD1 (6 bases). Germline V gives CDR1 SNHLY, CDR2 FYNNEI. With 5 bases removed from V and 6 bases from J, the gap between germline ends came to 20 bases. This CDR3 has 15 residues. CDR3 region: CASSTHRVGSAEQYF. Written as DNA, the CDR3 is TGTGCCAGCAGTACCCACAGGGTTGGGTCGGCCGAGCAGTACTTC.

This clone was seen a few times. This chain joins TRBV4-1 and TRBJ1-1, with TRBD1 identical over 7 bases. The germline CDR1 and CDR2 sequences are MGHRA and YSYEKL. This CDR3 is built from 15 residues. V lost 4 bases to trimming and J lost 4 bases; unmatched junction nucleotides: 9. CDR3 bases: TGCGCCAGCAGCCTAACAGGGGTTCGATCCACTGAAGCTTTCTTT. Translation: CASSLTGVRSTEAFF.

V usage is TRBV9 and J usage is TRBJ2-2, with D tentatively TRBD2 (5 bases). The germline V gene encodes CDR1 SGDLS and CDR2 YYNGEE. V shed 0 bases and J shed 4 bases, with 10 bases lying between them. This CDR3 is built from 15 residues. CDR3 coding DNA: TGTGCCAGCAGCGTAGGCCTAGCAGTCACCGGGGAGCTGTTTTTT. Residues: CASSVGLAVTGELFF. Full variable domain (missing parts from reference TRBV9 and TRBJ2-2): DSGVTQTPKHLITATGQRVTLRCSPRSGDLSVYWYQQSLDQGLQFLIQYYNGEERAKGNILERFSAQQFPDLHSELNLSSLELGDSALYFCASSVGLAVTGELFFGEGSRLTVL.